These 24 T cell receptor beta chains share one sample of origin, sequenced in a study of cytomegalovirus exposure and HLA in healthy donors. Use of 60 Vbeta and 13 Jbeta primers characterized the PCR. Measured with immunoSEQ multiplex PCR; TCRdb has only the in-frame clones, and not every one. The repertoire holds 90,000 to 150,000 clones, with roughly 80% as singletons. Specimen: PBMCs. All receptors derive from a woman between 18 and 30 years old in good health and CMV-seronegative.

The chain has TRBV9 and TRBJ2-5; 7 bases align to TRBD1. This CDR3 contains 13 residues. Trimming at V came to 4 bases and at J to 5 bases, leaving 5 bases not matched to a gene. Germline lookup yields CDR1 SGDLS and CDR2 YYNGEE. The CDR3 DNA reads TGTGCCAGCAGCCCAGGCAGGGGGGAGACCCAGTACTTC. Translating gives CASSPGRGETQYF.

CDR3: CASSPGLAYTDTQYF. As DNA, the CDR3 is TGTGCCAGCAGTCCGGGACTAGCGTACACAGATACGCAGTATTTT. V is TRBV7-7 and J is TRBJ2-3; 10 nucleotides line up with TRBD2. Germline trimming cut 6 bases from V and 2 bases from J; bases unmatched to any gene: 5. CDR3 length: 15 residues. Germline V gene sequence: CDR1 SSHAT, CDR2 FNYEAQ (reference sequence). Full variable domain (missing parts from reference TRBV7-7 and TRBJ2-3): GAGVSQSPRYKVTKRGQDVTLRCDPISSHATLYWYQQALGQGPEFLTYFNYEAQPDKSGLPSDRFSAERPEGSISTLTIQRTEQRDSAMYRCASSPGLAYTDTQYFGPGTRLTVL.

The chain links TRBV10-2 to TRBJ2-7; 8 nucleotides agree with TRBD2. Germline CDR1 reads WSHSY; CDR2 reads SAAADI. The CDR3 contains 14 residues. J was trimmed by 6 bases and V by 7 bases; bases with no gene match: 11. The CDR3 region has the DNA TGCGCCAGCAATCCCGGGACTAGTCGGCTCGAGCAGTACTTC. It specifies CASNPGTSRLEQYF.

The gene calls are TRBV10-2 and TRBJ1-4, with D possibly matching TRBD1 (6 bases). V lost 6 bases to trimming and J lost 4 bases, with 15 bases between them. The CDR3 sequence is 15 residues long. CDR1 is WSHSY, CDR2 SAAADI, per germline. In DNA, the CDR3 is TGCGCCAGCAGGGACAGACGGGACATTAATGAAAAACTGTTTTTT. Amino acids: CASRDRRDINEKLFF.

The chain carries TRBV12-5 and TRBJ2-7; TRBD2 agrees at 9 bases. V dropped 0 bases and J dropped 6; count of bases not matched to a gene: 6. The CDR3 consists of 15 residues. Germline CDR1 LGHNT, CDR2 FRNRAP. The CDR3 protein is CASGLVVAGVFEQYF. In DNA form, the CDR3 reads TGTGCTAGTGGTTTGGTAGTAGCGGGAGTTTTCGAGCAGTACTTC. The whole variable domain, filled in from reference TRBV12-5 and TRBJ2-7, reads DARVTQTPRHKVTEMGQEVTMRCQPILGHNTVFWYRQTMMQGLELLAYFRNRAPLDDSGMPKDRFSAEMPDATLATLKIQPSEPRDSAVYFCASGLVVAGVFEQYFGPGTRLTVT.

This clone was seen just once. V gene TRBV2 combines with J gene TRBJ1-1; D may be TRBD1 (5 bases). Germline V CDR1 and CDR2: SNHLY, FYNNEI. V lost 6 bases to trimming and J lost 4 bases, with 15 bases between them. The CDR3 consists of 14 residues. The CDR3 spells CASSGDGSGTEAFF. CDR3 nucleotides: TGTGCCAGCAGCGGGGACGGGAGCGGCACTGAAGCTTTCTTT. Together with reference TRBV2 and TRBJ1-1, the CDR3 gives the full variable domain: EPEVTQTPSHQVTQMGQEVILRCVPISNHLYFYWYRQILGQKVEFLVSFYNNEISEKSEIFDDQFSVERPDGSNFTLKIRSTKLEDSAMYFCASSGDGSGTEAFFGQGTRLTVV.

About this clone: The same CDR3 is also encoded by other DNA sequences in this sample. V usage is TRBV6-5 and J usage is TRBJ1-2, with TRBD1 identical over 7 bases. V dropped 6 bases and J dropped 8; count of bases not matched to a gene: 9. This CDR3 contains 13 residues. Germline loops: CDR1 MNHEY, CDR2 SVGAGI. The CDR3: CASRAGTDSGYTF. The CDR3 coding sequence is TGTGCCAGCAGGGCCGGGACAGATAGCGGCTACACCTTC.

This clone came up once. V is TRBV7-9 and J is TRBJ2-3; a weak D match, TRBD1 (6 bases). This CDR3 region has 14 residues. The V end lost 1 base, the J end lost 5 bases, and 10 bases lay between the germline ends. Germline V gene lookup returns CDR1 SEHNR and CDR2 FQNEAQ (reference sequence). The DNA of the CDR3 is TGTGCCAGCAGCTTAGTGGGGGCCAGAGATACGCAGTATTTT. Translation gives CASSLVGARDTQYF.

The chain is built from TRBV27 and TRBJ1-6; D is uncertain. Germline V gives CDR1 MNHEY, CDR2 SMNVEV (reference sequence). This CDR3 is 17 amino acids long. With 3 bases removed from V and 8 bases from J, the gap between germline ends came to 20 bases. CDR3 residues: CASSLRPTAPNYSPLHF. Here the CDR3 DNA reads TGTGCCAGCAGTTTGCGGCCTACGGCCCCTAATTATTCACCCCTCCACTTT.

V and J are TRBV25-1 and TRBJ2-4; D is possibly TRBD2 (5 bases). Per the germline V gene, CDR1 is MGHDK and CDR2 is SYGVNS. CDR3 length: 13 residues. The V end lost 4 bases, the J end lost 4 bases, and 8 bases lay between the germline ends. In DNA, the CDR3 is TGTGCCAGCAGTGGTGGCGGGAAAAACATTCAGTACTTC. This encodes CASSGGGKNIQYF. Variable domain in full (rest from reference TRBV25-1 and TRBJ2-4): EADIYQTPRYLVIGTGKKITLECSQTMGHDKMYWYQQDPGMELHLIHYSYGVNSTEKGDLSSESTVSRIRTEHFPLTLESARPSHTSQYLCASSGGGKNIQYFGAGTRLSVL.

CDR3 region: CASSLQGAVNEQFF. The CDR3 bases are TGCGCCAGCAGCTTACAGGGGGCGGTCAATGAGCAGTTCTTC. The genes are TRBV5-1 and TRBJ2-1; 9 nucleotides line up with TRBD1. V shed 2 bases, J shed 6 bases, and the junction held 3 bases outside the gene matches. Germline CDR1 is SGHRS and CDR2 is YFSETQ. CDR3 length: 14 residues.

The chain has TRBV5-4 and TRBJ2-3; no reliable D call. This CDR3 is 13 amino acids long. CDR1 and CDR2 (germline): SGHNT, YYREEE (reference sequence). V gave up 4 bases and J gave up 2 bases, with 8 bases separating them. The CDR3 nucleotides are TGTGCCAGCAGCCACCAGGACACAGATACGCAGTATTTT. Translating gives CASSHQDTDTQYF.

The chain uses TRBV30 and TRBJ2-7, with TRBD2 matching 11 bases. Germline CDR1 reads GTSNPN; CDR2 reads SVGIG (reference sequence). The CDR3 totals 14 residues. The V gene end was trimmed by 1 base and the J gene end by 3 bases; junction bases not matched to a gene: 2. The CDR3 here is CAWSGLAGIYEQYF. The CDR3 nucleotides read TGTGCCTGGAGTGGACTAGCGGGGATCTACGAGCAGTACTTC.

This clone was counted a few times. The rearrangement uses TRBV23-1 and TRBJ1-5, with D possibly matching TRBD1 (5 bases). TRBV23-1 is flagged as an ORF with uncertain function. This CDR3 is built from 20 residues. Trimming stripped 0 bases from V and 3 bases from J, with 24 bases between. As DNA, the CDR3 is TGCGCCAGCAGTCAATCTTGCGGGGATTGGGGGGAGGGCTACAATCAGCCCCAGCATTTT. It specifies CASSQSCGDWGEGYNQPQHF.

The V gene is TRBV30, the J gene TRBJ1-6, with 7 bases lining up with TRBD1. Per germline, CDR1 GTSNPN and CDR2 SVGIG (reference sequence). The CDR3 is made up of 14 amino acids. V dropped 7 bases and J dropped 7; count of bases not matched to a gene: 10. The CDR3 is CASDGQEANSPLHF. The CDR3 DNA is TGTGCCTCCGACGGACAGGAGGCCAATTCACCCCTCCACTTT.

The gene calls are TRBV5-1 and TRBJ2-1, with 9 bases lining up with TRBD2. CDR3 size: 16 residues. Germline loops: CDR1 SGHRS, CDR2 YFSETQ. V shed 4 bases, J shed 8 bases, and the junction held 13 bases outside the gene matches. Written as DNA, the CDR3 is TGCGCCAGCAGCGAACAGGGGCTAGCGGGAATGGATGAGCAGTTCTTC. Protein sequence: CASSEQGLAGMDEQFF.

The J gene is TRBJ2-3, the V gene TRBV27; D remains unclear. V dropped 5 bases and J dropped 6 bases, with 15 bases sitting between them. CDR1 is MNHEY and CDR2 is SMNVEV in the germline V gene (reference sequence). The CDR3 has 14 amino acids. The chain's CDR3 is CASSIRLNLDTQYF. Written as DNA, the CDR3 is TGTGCCAGCAGTATTCGCCTCAACTTGGATACGCAGTATTTT.

J is TRBJ2-2 and V is TRBV7-3; 9 nucleotides align to TRBD2. CDR1 is SGHTA, CDR2 FQGTGA, per germline. This CDR3 spans 13 amino acids. The CDR3 region is CQSSGGNTGELFF. The CDR3 bases are TGTCAAAGTAGCGGGGGGAACACCGGGGAGCTGTTTTTT.

The V and J genes are TRBV19 and TRBJ1-5; TRBD1 is a possible D gene (5 bases). The germline V gene has CDR1 LNHDA and CDR2 SQIVND (reference sequence). V lost 7 bases, J lost 3 bases, and 25 bases lay in between. The CDR3 is made up of 18 amino acids. The CDR3 bases are TGTGCCAGTACCTCGGATCGGGGACTCAAGGGGAACAATCAGCCCCAGCATTTT. The encoded protein is CASTSDRGLKGNNQPQHF.

CDR3 DNA sequence: TGTGCCAGCAGGCCACTCTCTAGCGGGAGCACCGGGGAGCTGTTTTTT. Translation gives CASRPLSSGSTGELFF. The rearrangement uses TRBV27 and TRBJ2-2; 10 bases fit TRBD2. V lost 6 bases, J lost 4 bases, and 8 bases stayed unmatched. The germline V gene encodes CDR1 MNHEY and CDR2 SMNVEV (reference sequence). This CDR3 is built from 16 residues.

This clone appeared a single time. The chain recombines TRBV27 with TRBJ2-1, with 11 nucleotides matching TRBD2. The CDR3 has 15 amino acids. CDR1 and CDR2 (germline): MNHEY, SMNVEV (reference sequence). The junction had 7 bases not matched to a gene; V was cut back by 3 bases and J by 9 bases. The CDR3: CASSFSGGAVSEQFF. CDR3 DNA: TGTGCCAGCAGTTTTAGCGGGGGGGCGGTGAGTGAGCAGTTCTTC.

To note about this clone: A read error may produce the germline difference seen at one junction end. The gene calls are TRBV4-3 and TRBJ2-6; TRBD1 might be the D (5 bases). The V gene's germline CDR1 is LGHNA and CDR2 YSLEER. The CDR3 spans 15 residues. For the CDR3, the DNA is TGCGCCAGCGGCCAAGAGAAGTCTGGGGCCAACGGCCTGACTTTC. It is translated as CASGQEKSGANGLTF.

The chain couples TRBV18 to TRBJ2-7, with TRBD2 matching 11 bases. This CDR3 has 16 residues. The ends lost 3 bases at V and 7 bases at J; junction bases unmatched: 11. Germline CDR1 is KGHSH and CDR2 is LQKENI. The CDR3 DNA sequence: TGTGCCAGCTCACCGAATCTAGCGGGGGGCCTACGGGAGCAGTACTTC. It translates to CASSPNLAGGLREQYF.

The chain employs TRBV5-1 and TRBJ2-7, with TRBD1 identical over 8 bases. Germline assignment: CDR1 SGHRS and CDR2 YFSETQ. CDR3 length equals 14 residues. V was pared by 0 bases and J by 5 bases, with 4 bases of the junction left unmatched. In nucleotides, the CDR3 is TGCGCCAGCAGCTTGGGCGGACAGGGAGACGAGCAGTACTTC. Translation: CASSLGGQGDEQYF.